These 11 T cell receptor beta chains were sequenced from one sample in a study of T cells in Graves' hyperthyroidism and ophthalmopathy. Amplified TCR beta CDR3 regions derived from RNA transcripts. Using the HTBI primer set, a first-round RT-PCR was run on the TCR CDR3. TCRdb ran MiXCR on the multiplex PCR reads and lists one entry per CDR3 protein. In the table there are some 560,000 distinct CDR3 sequences, approximately 14% of which are singletons. The sequencing sample was made of blood. Source of these receptors: a woman in her twenties or thirties with Graves' hyperthyroidism.

This clonotype was observed at least ten times. J is TRBJ2-7 and V is TRBV6-2 or TRBV6-3; D is unclear. V shed 6 bases and J shed 3 bases, with 12 bases lying between them. Germline values: CDR1 MNHEY, CDR2 SVGEGT. This CDR3 spans 13 amino acids. The CDR3 coding sequence is TGTGCCAGCAGCCCATCGGCTTACTACGAGCAGTACTTC. Encoded protein: CASSPSAYYEQYF.

This clonotype occurred a few times. The chain combines TRBV10-1 with TRBJ2-1, with TRBD1 matching 9 bases. V lost 4 bases to trimming and J lost 4 bases; unmatched junction nucleotides: 2. The CDR3 loop spans 14 amino acids. CDR1 WNHNN and CDR2 SYGVQD come from the germline V gene (reference sequence). CDR3 nucleotide sequence: TGCGCCAGCAGTGGGGACAGGGTATACAATGAGCAGTTCTTC. This translates into CASSGDRVYNEQFF.

This clonotype was seen at least ten times. The CDR3 DNA follows: TGTGCCAGCAGTGGATCAGTGAACACTGAAGCTTTCTTT. Translation: CASSGSVNTEAFF. The chain employs TRBV6-1 and TRBJ1-1; D is unresolved. V was trimmed by 4 bases and J by 0 bases, leaving 6 bases between them. The CDR3 length is 13 residues. Germline values: CDR1 MNHNS, CDR2 SASEGT.

The chain links TRBV20-1 to TRBJ1-6; 12 bases align to TRBD1. The J segment lost 4 bases and the V segment lost 3 bases, leaving 10 bases of the junction unmatched. CDR3 length equals 18 residues. Germline values: CDR1 DFQATT, CDR2 SNEGSKA (reference sequence). The DNA of the CDR3 is TGCAGTGCTAGTACGGGACAGGGGGCGTTGGGATATAATTCACCCCTCCACTTT. As protein: CSASTGQGALGYNSPLHF.

This clonotype was counted many times. The chain recombines TRBV3-1 with TRBJ2-3, with D hard to call. V lost 1 base and J 2 bases, leaving 10 bases between the germline ends. CDR3 length equals 15 residues. Germline CDR1 reads LGHDT; CDR2 reads YNNKEL (reference sequence). The CDR3 DNA sequence: TGTGCCAGCAGCCAAGTTGGCAGCCTCACAGATACGCAGTATTTT. Its translation is CASSQVGSLTDTQYF.

The chain combines TRBV6-4 with TRBJ2-3; D is tentatively TRBD1 or TRBD2 (6 bases each). V was cut by 3 bases and J by 7 bases, with 23 bases left in between. This CDR3 comprises 17 residues. In germline, CDR1 is MRHNA, CDR2 SNTAGT. CDR3 amino acids: CASSEEGGTLDPYTQYF. The CDR3 nucleotides read TGTGCCAGCAGTGAAGAGGGGGGTACCCTCGACCCATATACGCAGTATTTT.

This clonotype was found many times. This chain uses TRBV20-1 with TRBJ1-4, with D perhaps TRBD1 (6 bases). V was shortened by 6 bases and J by 5 bases, with 13 bases between the two germline ends. The CDR3 totals 13 residues. Germline V gene sequence: CDR1 DFQATT, CDR2 SNEGSKA (reference sequence). The CDR3 nucleotides read TGCAGTGCAGCATGGAGGGGGAATGAAAAACTGTTTTTT. It is translated as CSAAWRGNEKLFF.

The table lists this clonotype with a few counts. This chain links TRBV4-3 with TRBJ2-7; D could derive from TRBD1 or TRBD2 (5 bases each). The CDR3 is made up of 17 amino acids. Per the germline V gene, CDR1 is LGHNA and CDR2 is YSLEER. V dropped 0 bases and J dropped 3 bases, with 18 bases sitting between them. The CDR3 nucleotides are TGCGCCAGCAGCCAAGAAGCCTCGACAGACTACTTCTACGAGCAGTACTTC. It encodes CASSQEASTDYFYEQYF.

This clonotype was seen at least ten times. The genes are TRBV5-1 and TRBJ1-2, with 8 bases that match TRBD1. V shed 4 bases and J 4 bases; nucleotides not matched to a gene: 9. The length of the CDR3 is 15 residues. Germline V CDR1 and CDR2: SGHRS, YFSETQ. The CDR3 region is CASSPLSGQGYGYTF. The CDR3 DNA is TGCGCCAGCAGCCCCTTGAGCGGACAGGGCTATGGCTACACCTTC.

The gene calls are TRBV2 and TRBJ2-2, with 10 nucleotides matching TRBD1. The CDR3 has 14 amino acids. Germline V gene lookup returns CDR1 SNHLY and CDR2 FYNNEI. The V segment lost 8 bases and the J segment 3 bases; nucleotides outside the gene matches: 3. CDR3: CASGDRGDTGELFF. The CDR3 DNA reads as TGTGCCAGCGGGGACAGGGGTGACACCGGGGAGCTGTTTTTT.

This clonotype occurred many times. The chain carries TRBV5-1 and TRBJ2-7, with a tentative D call TRBD1 (5 bases). There are 14 residues in the CDR3. Trimming took 4 bases from V and 2 from J, leaving 13 bases between them. Germline V CDR1 and CDR2: SGHRS, YFSETQ. The CDR3 reads CASSNTGYTYEQYF. CDR3 sequence (DNA): TGCGCCAGCAGCAATACAGGTTATACCTACGAGCAGTACTTC. The full variable domain, completed using reference TRBV5-1 and TRBJ2-7, is KAGVTQTPRYLIKTRGQQVTLSCSPISGHRSVSWYQQTPGQGLQFLFEYFSETQRNKGNFPGRFSGRQFSNSRSEMNVSTLELGDSALYLCASSNTGYTYEQYFGPGTRLTVT.